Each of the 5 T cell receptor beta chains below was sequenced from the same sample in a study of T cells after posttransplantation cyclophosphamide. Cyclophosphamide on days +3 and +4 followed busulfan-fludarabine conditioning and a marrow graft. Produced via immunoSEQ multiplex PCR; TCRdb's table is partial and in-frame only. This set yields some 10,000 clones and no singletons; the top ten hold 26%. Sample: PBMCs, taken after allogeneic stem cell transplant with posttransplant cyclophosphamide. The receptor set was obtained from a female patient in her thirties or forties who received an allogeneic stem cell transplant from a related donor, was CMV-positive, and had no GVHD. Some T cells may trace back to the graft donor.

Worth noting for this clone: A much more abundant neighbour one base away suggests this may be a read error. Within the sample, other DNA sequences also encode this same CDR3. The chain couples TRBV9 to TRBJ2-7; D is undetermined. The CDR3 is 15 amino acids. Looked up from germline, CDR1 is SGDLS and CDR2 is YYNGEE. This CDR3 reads CVIFFKQETAYEQYF. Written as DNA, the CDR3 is TGTGTTATTTTTTTCAAGCAGGAGACGGCATACGAGCAGTACTTC.

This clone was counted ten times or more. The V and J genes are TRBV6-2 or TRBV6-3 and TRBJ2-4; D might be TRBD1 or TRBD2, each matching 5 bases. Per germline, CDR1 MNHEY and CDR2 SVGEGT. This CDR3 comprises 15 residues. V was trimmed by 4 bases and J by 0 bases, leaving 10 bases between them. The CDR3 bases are TGTGCCAGCAGTTTTAGAGGGGTAGCCAAAAACATTCAGTACTTC. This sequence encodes CASSFRGVAKNIQYF.

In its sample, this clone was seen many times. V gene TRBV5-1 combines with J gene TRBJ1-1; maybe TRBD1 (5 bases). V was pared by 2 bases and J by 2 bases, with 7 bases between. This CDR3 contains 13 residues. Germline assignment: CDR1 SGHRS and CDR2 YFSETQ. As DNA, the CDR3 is TGCGCCAGCAGCTTACAGGCCAACACTGAAGCTTTCTTT. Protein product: CASSLQANTEAFF.

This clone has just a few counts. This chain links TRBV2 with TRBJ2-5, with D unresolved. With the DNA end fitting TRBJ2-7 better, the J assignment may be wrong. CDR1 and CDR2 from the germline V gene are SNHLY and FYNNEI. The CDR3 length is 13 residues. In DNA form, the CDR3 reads TGTGCCAGCAGTGAAGAGATGCGCTACGAGCAGTACTTC. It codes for CASSEEMRYEQYF.

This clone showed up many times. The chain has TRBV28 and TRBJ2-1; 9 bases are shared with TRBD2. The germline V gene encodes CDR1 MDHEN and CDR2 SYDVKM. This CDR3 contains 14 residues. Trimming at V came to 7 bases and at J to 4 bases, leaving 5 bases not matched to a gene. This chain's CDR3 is CASILTSGYNEQFF. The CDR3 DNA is TGTGCCAGCATACTGACTAGCGGTTACAATGAGCAGTTCTTC.